This TCR beta chain was recorded in a study of cytomegalovirus exposure and HLA in healthy donors (dated by TCRdb to about 2017). Some background on the complete study: The 650 to 800 repertoires of the first cohort and the approximately 130 validation repertoires were produced on the same platform, according to a later analysis. The aim of the study was to test whether cataloging public T cell receptors could identify signatures of past pathogen exposure. In addition to the first cohort of roughly 670 subjects, a separate validation cohort of under 150 different subjects was used. To predict cytomegalovirus infection status, the study combined high-throughput TCR immunosequencing, statistical association of individual TCRs with disease status, and machine learning. Points the paper makes about the study in general: A later analysis lacked HLA typing for the validation cohort, so it scored co-occurrence in that cohort across all 110 or so repertoires. In vitro tests confirmed that a few of the cytomegalovirus-associated TCR beta chains recognize cytomegalovirus antigens. Cytomegalovirus status was reported to be diagnosed by the classifier with high specificity and sensitivity in both the original and validation cohorts. Most TCR sequences were observed very rarely across donors, whereas some public TCRs were present in many individuals. A total of roughly 160 TCR beta chains were listed by the study as associated with cytomegalovirus. According to the authors, the approach could potentially be generalized to other disease states and immunological phenotypes. Of the cluster scores, around 95% were above 0 in a later analysis, which found that TCRs clustered in the first cohort also tended to co-occur in the 90 to 150 validation repertoires.

Donors formed part of the validation cohort, which comprised 120 subjects and was distinct from the first cohort of under 750 subjects. Including the terminal cysteine and phenylalanine, the CDR3 comprises 12 residues. The CDR3 DNA has 36 bases and is translated from base 1. Trimming takes 8 bases from V and 5 bases from J, and the germline ends sit 10 bases apart. CDR1 and CDR2 (MNHEY, SMNVEV) derive from the germline V gene (reference sequence). Receptor libraries were prepared by the immunoSEQ multiplex PCR assay. The source study handled its data this way. A statistical classification framework was developed to diagnose cytomegalovirus status using the catalog of TCR beta chain sequences. Drawn from immuneACCESS, this table holds only the in-frame rearrangements with V and J called that TCRdb kept. Clones are partly lost; checked studies trace under half to an unresolved V gene and leave the rest unexplained. That table furnishes V, J and clone size, whereas the DNA furnished D and trimming. The sample records roughly 220,000 clones, approximately 80% of which are singletons. The ten largest clones represent over 12% of the sample.

As to this clone: There is no known antigen for this receptor. One base away there is no much larger clone; base qualities are not given.

The chain was built from TRBV27 and TRBJ1-5; the D region possibly corresponds to TRBD1 (5 bases align). The TCR comes from a woman aged 25 to 39 in good health and CMV-seropositive. Source material: PBMCs. The DNA sequence follows: TGTGCCAGCGGGGCTAGGGATCAGCCCCAGCATTTT. Its protein reads: CASGARDQPQHF.